This paragraph reports one T cell receptor beta chain. No antigen is known for it. V was pared by 2 bases and J by 8 bases, with 8 bases of the junction left unmatched. Germline V gene lookup returns CDR1 KGHSH and CDR2 LQKENI. The CDR3 length is 15 residues. These data come from a study of Ad26.COV2.S vaccination and SARS-CoV-2 variants. Study in general: Donor was in the COV1001 Ad26.COV2.S trial arm. Whole-study results and caveats: With respect to non-spike TCR breadth, vaccine and placebo recipients were similar. The TCR-based breadth and depth measures might underestimate overall T cell responses.

Treatment specified: roughly 20 received Ad26.COV2.S at low or high dose, single or two shots; about five received placebo; per-sample allocation not given. Following the first vaccine or placebo injection, samples were taken on day 63. The table came from immunoSEQ multiplex PCR; TCRdb's copy has only in-frame clones and leaves some out. The data contain roughly 250,000 clones, 70% to 90% of them singletons. The sample in question was peripheral blood, obtained in a trial of Ad26.COV2.S vaccine versus placebo. The rearrangement joins TRBV18 to TRBJ2-1, with TRBD1 identical over 8 bases. The receptor's source is a person aged 18-60 years who received the Ad26.COV2.S COVID-19 vaccine or a placebo. CDR3 nucleotide sequence: TGTGCCAGCTCACCATGGGGACAGGTCATCGATGAGCAGTTCTTC. This sequence encodes CASSPWGQVIDEQFF.